This paragraph covers one TCR beta chain sequence. What it binds is not known. The germline V gene has CDR1 SGHRS and CDR2 YFSETQ. The CDR3 consists of 13 residues. Trimming left V 0 bases short and J 4 bases short, with 5 bases between. This specimen belongs to a study of cytomegalovirus exposure and HLA in healthy donors. Whole-study results and caveats: Later work found that TCR association rates differed between HLA loci; DRB1 had the most and HLA-C the fewest.

The study ran its PCR with 60 Vbeta and 13 Jbeta primers. The data were produced by immunoSEQ multiplex PCR, yet TCRdb's version contains in-frame clones alone and is incomplete. The sample yields tens of thousands of clones, approximately 84% seen once. The chain couples TRBV5-1 to TRBJ1-5; D uncertain. The receptor was isolated from a man younger than 35 in good health and CMV-seronegative. Sequenced input: PBMCs. CDR3 in amino acids: CASSLALNQPQHF. The CDR3 nucleotides are TGCGCCAGCAGCTTGGCACTGAATCAGCCCCAGCATTTT.